Listed below are T cell receptor beta chains from one sample, sequenced in a study of blood T cell repertoires in COVID-19. The repertoire was sequenced with immunoSEQ multiplex PCR; TCRdb's copy has only in-frame clones and lacks some. The sample yields about 440,000 clones, roughly 87% seen once. The sequenced sample consisted of PBMCs or T cells enriched from blood (not recorded which). These receptors all stem from a woman between 18 and 29 years old with acute COVID-19. Each CDR3 is given without its conserved first and last residue. The D gene is left open where the match is weak.

ASSYLQGYGYT | - | TRBV6-5
ASSLAPGQGPTEYGYT | TRBD1 | TRBV7-9
ASIGQAGNYGYT | TRBD1 | TRBV19
ASSGGRGYGYT | - | TRBV27
ASSQAGAHSNQPQH | - | TRBV4-1
ASSPQVRRPNYGYT | - | TRBV18
ASSADLLAFSSTDTQY | - | TRBV9
ASSLRQGSYNEQF | TRBD1 | TRBV7-6
ASSEAGGNQPQH | - | TRBV6-1
AISGGGTPYEQY | TRBD2 | TRBV10-3
ASSLTGEMY | - | TRBV5-1
ASSPTEGATYEQY | - | TRBV18
ASSGLWTSPDTQY | TRBD2 | TRBV9
ASSLRTGVSSGANVLT | - | TRBV5-1
ASSFDRTSEAF | - | TRBV28
ASSLGQGRYNEQF | TRBD1 | TRBV5-6
ASSIWGQQYGYT | - | TRBV19
ASSFKPNGELF | - | TRBV12-3/TRBV12-4
ASSSKTSGGPRELF | TRBD2 | TRBV11-2
ASSSGVYNEQF | - | TRBV7-9
ASSGPGEKLF | - | TRBV19
ASSLPGLADNYGYT | - | TRBV28
ASSQSADTQY | - | TRBV16
ASSWGRNAKNIQY | - | TRBV28
ASSLTGWGYT | - | TRBV7-9
ARRLGFQPQH | - | TRBV21-1
ASQDRPIRLGLPPDTQY | TRBD2 | TRBV11-2
ASSIVLRNEQF | - | TRBV19
ASSLEVGRGDTQY | - | TRBV5-1
ASSFGQGLSEQY | - | TRBV11-2
ATRGSNEKLF | - | TRBV19